The 2 T cell receptor beta chains below come from one sample, sequenced in a study of cytomegalovirus exposure and HLA in healthy donors (dated by TCRdb to 2015 to 2018). The receptor library was made with the immunoSEQ multiplex PCR assay. TCRdb retrieved this table from immuneACCESS and kept in-frame rearrangements only. Not all clones are present; in checked studies, unresolved V genes account for under half, and no reason is known for the remainder. The sample table records around 220,000 clones; around 90% of these occur just once. Just under 3% of the sample is held by the ten biggest clonotypes. The sequenced sample was PBMCs. All receptors derive from a woman under 30 in good health and CMV-seronegative.

The chain combines TRBV5-1 with TRBJ2-3; 7 bases align to TRBD2. CDR1 and CDR2 from the germline V gene are SGHRS and YFSETQ. V lost 0 bases and J lost 0; bases outside the gene matches: 16. This CDR3 comprises 20 residues. CDR3 amino acids: CASSLGVGLAAKGSTDTQYF. The CDR3, as DNA: TGCGCCAGCAGCTTGGGAGTCGGTCTAGCGGCCAAGGGGAGCACAGATACGCAGTATTTT.

This clone turned up a few times. V and J are TRBV15 and TRBJ1-5; D is possibly TRBD1 (6 bases). V was trimmed by 0 bases and J by 2 bases, leaving 11 bases between them. CDR1 is LNHNV and CDR2 is YYDKDF in the germline V gene (reference sequence). This CDR3 is built from 16 residues. This chain's CDR3 is CATSREQGGGNQPQHF. Written as DNA, the CDR3 is TGTGCCACCAGCAGAGAACAGGGTGGGGGCAATCAGCCCCAGCATTTT.